The sample holds one count of the clone carrying this TCR beta chain. Its antigen is as yet unknown. The data derive from a study of memory CD4+ T cells and cytomegalovirus serostatus. About the research overall: This sample comes from healthy Belgian adults, roughly nine CMV seropositive, about 25 seronegative. General study results and limits: CMV serostatus prediction reached median AUC roughly 0.95, or 0.91 with US-trained model. Of roughly 180 reported CMV TCRbeta sequences, roughly 67 were found in memory CD4+ repertoires.

V was cut by 4 bases and J by 1 base, with 13 bases left in between. The V gene's germline CDR1 is LNHNV and CDR2 YYDKDF (reference sequence). The CDR3 length is 15 residues. Clones were read by immunoSEQ multiplex PCR, and TCRdb kept only the in-frame ones, dropping some. The top ten hold 5% to 7% of the sample, which has about 40,000 clones, 60% to 85% seen once. The sort gate was single viable CD3+CD4+CD8-CD45RO+ cells for memory CD4+ T cells. Serum IgG to CMV pp150, pp28, p38 and p52 defined serostatus. Sequenced: memory CD4+ T cells from blood. The chain couples TRBV15 to TRBJ1-2; tentative D call: TRBD1 (5 bases). The sequence came from an adult in good health and CMV-seronegative. The CDR3, as DNA: TGTGCCACCAGCATCGGTGGGACTCTTAACTATGGCTACACCTTC. It specifies CATSIGGTLNYGYTF. Based on the CDR3 plus reference TRBV15 and TRBJ1-2, the full variable domain is DAMVIQNPRYQVTQFGKPVTLSCSQTLNHNVMYWYQQKSSQAPKLLFHYYDKDFNNEADTPDNFQSRRPNTSFCFLDIRSPGLGDTAMYLCATSIGGTLNYGYTFGSGTRLTVV.